The entry below describes one TCR beta chain. This clone was seen once. Its recognized antigen is unknown. No clone much larger than this one lies a single base away; base qualities are absent. To sequence the TCRbeta CDR3 region, genomic DNA was isolated from the sorted cells. TCRbeta CDR3 regions were sequenced using the immunoSEQ Assay. Entries here come from immuneACCESS through TCRdb and include only in-frame sequences with V and J called. Some clones fail to appear in such tables; in the studies checked, an unresolved V gene covers under half of the shortfall, and the cause of the remainder is unknown. The sample table contains under 100,000 clones; only one count was recorded for about 88% of them. The ten largest make up 0.33% of the sample. This entry is derived from a study of OX40 agonist ivuxolimab in advanced cancers. General notes on the study: The costimulatory receptor OX40 (CD134) was targeted by ivuxolimab, a fully human IgG2 agonistic monoclonal antibody. Intravenous ivuxolimab was administered to patients every 2 weeks at six dose levels: 0.01, 0.1, 0.3, 1.5, 3 and 10 mg/kg. Of the 52 patients in dose escalation, 19 had hepatocellular carcinoma, approximately 15 had melanoma, 9 had renal cell carcinoma and 9 had head and neck cancer. The dose-escalation cohort was about 83% male with a mean age of around 64 years, ranging from roughly 20 to 85. Prior anti-PD-1, anti-PD-L1 or anti-CTLA-4 therapy was permitted, and checkpoint inhibitors had been received by 30% to 40% of dose-escalation patients. Partial responses occurred in three dose-escalation patients: two with cutaneous melanoma and one with hepatocellular carcinoma. Peripheral TCRbeta sequencing was intended to test whether TCR sequence diversity was altered and clonal T-cell expansion was caused by ivuxolimab. The monotherapy dose-escalation portion (N ≈ 52 patients) of the phase I ivuxolimab trial is reported in the paper. What the work shows at the level of the full study, not this receptor alone: Low levels of normalized T-cell clonal expansion were also seen in some nonresponding patients. In the 0.1-3.0 mg/kg groups, partial responders had among the lowest normalized peripheral clonal expansion, particularly in CD8+ T cells. At doses of 0.1 to 3.0 mg/kg, clonal expansion of both CD4+ and CD8+ T cells in blood was seen between baseline and week 6. The antigen specificity of the clonally expanded peripheral T cells was not determined. On average, CD8+ T cells showed more expanded clones than CD4+ T cells after ivuxolimab.

Patients with autoimmune disease history or receiving systemic immunosuppression were excluded from the trial. Peripheral blood for TCR sequencing was drawn from every dose cohort at baseline, at cycle 4 day 1 and at cycle 7 day 1. Samples came from an open-label, multicenter, first-in-human phase I dose-escalation trial of ivuxolimab. Adults with locally advanced or metastatic head and neck squamous cell, hepatocellular, melanoma or renal cell carcinoma were enrolled in the trial. Before TCR sequencing, CD4+ T cells and CD8+ T cells were sorted from peripheral blood as separate populations. As encoded in the germline V gene, CDR1 is MDHEN while CDR2 is SYDVKM. The CDR3, from cysteine to phenylalanine, totals 15 residues. The sequence is cut down to CDR3 DNA, 45 bases in frame from base 1. Between the V and J ends, shortened by 8 bases and 1 base respectively, the junction contains 15 bases.

This TCR came from an adult with an advanced solid tumor such as melanoma, head and neck, liver or kidney cancer. The source was CD4+ or CD8+ T cells sorted from blood, collected in a trial of the OX40 agonist ivuxolimab. This sequence uses TRBV28 and TRBJ1-5; no confident D gene assignment can be made. This receptor carries the CDR3 CASCNSGLSNQPQHF. At the DNA level, the sequence is TGTGCCAGCTGCAACTCGGGGTTGAGCAATCAGCCCCAGCATTTT.